The T cell receptor (beta chain) under discussion was sequenced for a study of identical twins. This clonotype was picked up many times. With template switching, a universal primer site was added, and the cDNA carried unique molecular identifiers. In TCRdb, the 5' RACE reads were re-called with MiXCR into one record per CDR3 protein. The sample has some 260,000 distinct CDR3 sequences, about an eighth seen once; the top ten hold 8.8%. The CDR3 has 12 residues. V was clipped by 5 bases and J by 6 bases, with 11 bases between them. Sequencing was done on a sample of memory (CD45RO+) T cells sorted from blood. V usage is TRBV12-3 or TRBV12-4 and J usage is TRBJ2-7; no firm D call. This clonotype was obtained from a young woman in good health. CDR3 in DNA: TGTGCCAGCAGTAAATGGACGGGCGAGCAGTACTTC. Protein sequence: CASSKWTGEQYF.